One sample yielded the 24 T cell receptor beta chains listed below, sequenced in a study of patients and donors after allogeneic stem cell transplantation. A single record per CDR3 protein comes from TCRdb applying MiXCR to the RT-PCR reads. This sample yields about a million distinct CDR3 sequences, of which more than 15% are seen a single time; around 6% belongs to the top ten. The sample was blood, either unsorted or a sorted T cell fraction (not recorded which). These receptors were obtained from a human donor who was either an allogeneic HSCT recipient or a stem cell or donor lymphocyte infusion donor (not recorded which). It is not recorded whose cells these are; they may come from a transplant donor.

A single count supports this clonotype. V gene TRBV10-3 combines with J gene TRBJ2-7; D unclear. The ends were cut back, 2 bases at V and 5 bases at J, with 7 bases in the middle. The CDR3 has 12 amino acids. Per germline, CDR1 ENHRY and CDR2 SYGVKD. DNA for the CDR3: TGTGCCATCAGTGAGGTTCCCGACGAGCAGTACTTC. As protein: CAISEVPDEQYF.

The chain combines TRBV6-2 or TRBV6-3 with TRBJ2-3; the match to TRBD2 covers 7 bases. The CDR3 sequence is 14 residues long. V lost 5 bases, J lost 6 bases, and 8 bases stayed unmatched. CDR1 and CDR2 from the germline V gene are MNHEY and SVGEGT. The CDR3 loop is CASSTLRGVDTQYF. In DNA form, the CDR3 reads TGTGCCAGCAGTACCCTCCGGGGGGTTGATACGCAGTATTTT.

This clonotype was observed a handful of times. This rearrangement joins TRBV5-8 to TRBJ1-5, with 9 bases that match TRBD1. Per the germline V gene, CDR1 is SGHTS and CDR2 is YDEGEE. The ends lost 4 bases at V and 4 bases at J; junction bases unmatched: 6. The CDR3 sequence is 15 residues long. In DNA, the CDR3 is TGTGCCAGCAGCCCGGACAGGGGATGGAATCAGCCCCAGCATTTT. It encodes CASSPDRGWNQPQHF.

This clonotype has more than one count but fewer than ten. V usage is TRBV20-1 and J usage is TRBJ1-1, with TRBD1 as a possible D gene (5 bases). Germline V gene sequence: CDR1 DFQATT, CDR2 SNEGSKA (reference sequence). V dropped 6 bases and J dropped 5 bases, with 19 bases sitting between them. The CDR3 extends over 14 amino acids. CDR3 loop: CSAKRLAGWTEAFF. The DNA for the CDR3 is TGCAGTGCAAAGAGGTTGGCAGGGTGGACTGAAGCTTTCTTT.

The chain has TRBV7-9 and TRBJ2-5; 7 bases map to TRBD1. CDR1 and CDR2 from the germline V gene are SEHNR and FQNEAQ (reference sequence). After removal of 5 bases from V and 4 bases from J, the junction contained 7 bases not matched to a gene. The CDR3 contains 14 residues. The CDR3 loop is CASSVTRGIETQYF. The DNA of the CDR3 is TGTGCCAGCAGCGTAACCAGGGGGATAGAGACCCAGTACTTC.

The chain couples TRBV5-5 to TRBJ1-5, with 8 bases matching TRBD1. CDR3 length: 16 residues. The germline CDR1 and CDR2 sequences are SGHKS and YYEKEE (reference sequence). With 4 bases clipped from V and 2 bases from J, the junction kept 8 bases outside the gene matches. DNA of the CDR3: TGTGCCAGCAGCCGCGACAGGGGTCAGGGCAATCAGCCCCAGCATTTT. Translating it yields CASSRDRGQGNQPQHF. Complete variable domain (other parts from reference TRBV5-5 and TRBJ1-5): DAGVTQSPTHLIKTRGQQVTLRCSPISGHKSVSWYQQVLGQGPQFIFQYYEKEERGRGNFPDRFSARQFPNYSSELNVNALLLGDSALYLCASSRDRGQGNQPQHFGDGTRLSIL.

This clonotype was recorded many times. V is TRBV7-3 and J is TRBJ2-1, with 7 positions matching TRBD2. This CDR3 is built from 15 residues. Germline V gene lookup returns CDR1 SGHTA and CDR2 FQGTGA. V was pared by 2 bases and J by 2 bases, with 3 bases of the junction left unmatched. The CDR3 DNA reads TGTGCCAGCAGCTTAGCGGGAGCTACCTACAATGAGCAGTTCTTC. Its translation: CASSLAGATYNEQFF.

The V call is TRBV6-1, the J call TRBJ1-2; no clear D gene. CDR3 length: 14 amino acids. Trimming took 7 bases from V and 4 from J, leaving 16 bases between them. CDR1 MNHNS and CDR2 SASEGT come from the germline V gene. In DNA, the CDR3 is TGTGCCAGCACTTCAACCTTGACGGGCTATGGCTACACCTTC. Its protein product is CASTSTLTGYGYTF.

The chain is built from TRBV7-2 and TRBJ1-5; no firm D call. V was clipped by 2 bases and J by 5 bases, with 16 bases between them. The CDR3 is made up of 16 amino acids. The germline CDR1 and CDR2 sequences are SGHTA and FQGNSA. The CDR3 region has the DNA TGTGCCAGCAGCTTATCATCCGGGGTCCCGTATCAGCCCCAGCATTTT. Protein: CASSLSSGVPYQPQHF.

The chain links TRBV12-3 or TRBV12-4 to TRBJ2-5, with 8 nucleotides matching TRBD2. Trimming at V came to 7 bases and at J to 5 bases, leaving 12 bases not matched to a gene. The CDR3 is 15 amino acids. CDR3 bases: TGTGCCAGCACCCCGGGGCGGACTAGCCGCGAGACCCAGTACTTC. Translated: CASTPGRTSRETQYF.

This clonotype occurred once. The V gene is TRBV18, the J gene TRBJ2-7, with D possibly TRBD1 on 6 matching bases. Germline loops: CDR1 KGHSH, CDR2 LQKENI. The germline V and J ends were trimmed by 3 bases and 2 bases, with 14 bases remaining between them. CDR3 length equals 15 residues. For the CDR3, the DNA is TGTGCCAGCTCACCCTCAGGACAGAAGGCCTACGAGCAGTACTTC. Translated, it gives CASSPSGQKAYEQYF.

The chain has TRBV5-1 and TRBJ2-7; perhaps TRBD1 as D (7 bases). Germline V gives CDR1 SGHRS, CDR2 YFSETQ. CDR3 size: 14 residues. Trimming stripped 2 bases from V and 2 bases from J, with 11 bases between. CDR3 region: CASSFTGEAYEQYF. The CDR3 DNA follows: TGCGCCAGCAGCTTTACAGGGGAGGCCTACGAGCAGTACTTC.

This clonotype was found a few times. This sequence joins TRBV6-1 and TRBJ2-1, with 10 bases fitting TRBD1. J was trimmed by 2 bases and V by 8 bases; bases with no gene match: 15. Germline CDR1 and CDR2: MNHNS and SASEGT. This CDR3 is built from 18 residues. This CDR3 is CASRPGTGVRGPYNEQFF. The CDR3 DNA sequence: TGTGCCAGCCGTCCCGGGACAGGGGTGCGAGGACCCTACAATGAGCAGTTCTTC.

There are a few counts of this clonotype. The gene calls are TRBV5-1 and TRBJ1-1, with 9 positions matching TRBD1. The germline V gene has CDR1 SGHRS and CDR2 YFSETQ. V was pared by 5 bases and J by 3 bases, with 11 bases of the junction left unmatched. The CDR3 totals 16 residues. The DNA of the CDR3 is TGCGCCAGCAGTCGGGACAGGGCGAAGTCGGACACTGAAGCTTTCTTT. Amino acids: CASSRDRAKSDTEAFF.

The CDR3 nucleotides are TGTGCCAGCAGCGGGGCGGGAACCTATGGCTACACCTTC. Residues: CASSGAGTYGYTF. The J gene is TRBJ1-2, the V gene TRBV7-2; D may be TRBD1 (5 bases). The CDR3 totals 13 residues. The V gene lost 5 bases and the J gene lost 4 bases, with 11 bases spanning the gap. CDR1 SGHTA and CDR2 FQGNSA come from the germline V gene.

This clonotype turned up a few times. This chain's CDR3 is CASSLGHPVANSPLHF. DNA for the CDR3: TGCGCCAGCAGCCTGGGACACCCGGTGGCTAATTCACCCCTCCACTTT. The chain employs TRBV4-3 and TRBJ1-6, with a tentative D call TRBD1 (6 bases). The CDR3 contains 16 residues. Germline CDR1 LGHNA, CDR2 YSLEER. V lost 4 bases and J 6 bases, leaving 16 bases between the germline ends.

The chain couples TRBV7-3 to TRBJ2-5, with 7 bases that match TRBD1. CDR1 is SGHTA and CDR2 is FQGTGA in the germline V gene. The CDR3 covers 14 residues. The J segment lost 5 bases and the V segment lost 4 bases, leaving 7 bases of the junction unmatched. CDR3 loop: CASSSPTGPETQYF. In DNA form, the CDR3 reads TGTGCCAGCAGCTCCCCGACAGGGCCCGAGACCCAGTACTTC.

The sample holds many counts of this clonotype. The chain carries TRBV11-2 and TRBJ2-1, with D unresolved. Looked up from germline, CDR1 is SGHAT and CDR2 is FQNNGV. The CDR3 covers 14 residues. Trimming shortened V by 5 bases and J by 0 bases, and 8 bases separated the two germline ends. The CDR3 sequence: CASSPLSSYNEQFF. The DNA for the CDR3 is TGTGCCAGCAGCCCCCTGAGCTCCTACAATGAGCAGTTCTTC.

The rearrangement links TRBV2 to TRBJ1-5, with no clear D. This CDR3 has 14 amino acids. V lost 1 base, J lost 2 bases, and 6 bases lay in between. CDR1 and CDR2 (germline): SNHLY, FYNNEI. CDR3 amino acids: CASSEGRRNQPQHF. The DNA for the CDR3 is TGTGCCAGCAGTGAAGGACGGCGCAATCAGCCCCAGCATTTT.

This clonotype was counted once. The genes are TRBV30 and TRBJ2-7; the D is unclear. V lost 0 bases, J lost 5 bases, and 11 bases lay in between. The CDR3 totals 13 residues. Germline CDR1 reads GTSNPN; CDR2 reads SVGIG (reference sequence). CDR3 sequence: CAWSVRDGDEQYF. The CDR3 nucleotides read TGTGCCTGGAGTGTAAGAGATGGGGACGAGCAGTACTTC.

Only a few counts were recorded for this clonotype. The V gene is TRBV27, the J gene TRBJ2-7; D gene unclear. The CDR3 sequence is 18 residues long. Trimming left V 3 bases short and J 0 bases short, with 21 bases between. Germline V gene sequence: CDR1 MNHEY, CDR2 SMNVEV (reference sequence). The CDR3 sequence is CASSLLGSHGDSSYEQYF. DNA of the CDR3: TGTGCCAGCAGTTTGTTAGGGTCGCACGGTGATAGCTCCTACGAGCAGTACTTC.

The V and J genes are TRBV29-1 and TRBJ2-7, with TRBD2 matching over 9 bases. The CDR3 totals 13 residues. V shed 5 bases and J 2 bases; nucleotides not matched to a gene: 4. Germline loops: CDR1 SQVTM, CDR2 ANQGSEA. In nucleotides, the CDR3 is TGCAGCGTTTATGGCGGGAGGGCCTACGAGCAGTACTTC. The encoded protein is CSVYGGRAYEQYF.

The chain couples TRBV6-1 to TRBJ1-1; D is perhaps TRBD1 (6 bases). This CDR3 is built from 13 residues. V was shortened by 9 bases and J by 4 bases, with 15 bases between the two germline ends. CDR1 is MNHNS, CDR2 SASEGT, per germline. The CDR3: CASGGPQVTEAFF. CDR3 in DNA: TGTGCCAGTGGGGGCCCCCAGGTCACTGAAGCTTTCTTT.

This chain connects TRBV15 to TRBJ2-7, with TRBD1 as a possible D gene (6 bases). There are 15 residues in the CDR3. V lost 7 bases, J lost 2 bases, and 18 bases lay in between. CDR1 and CDR2 from the germline V gene are LNHNV and YYDKDF (reference sequence). CDR3 sequence: CATTMTGTKTYEQYF. For the CDR3, the DNA is TGTGCCACCACAATGACCGGGACAAAGACCTACGAGCAGTACTTC.